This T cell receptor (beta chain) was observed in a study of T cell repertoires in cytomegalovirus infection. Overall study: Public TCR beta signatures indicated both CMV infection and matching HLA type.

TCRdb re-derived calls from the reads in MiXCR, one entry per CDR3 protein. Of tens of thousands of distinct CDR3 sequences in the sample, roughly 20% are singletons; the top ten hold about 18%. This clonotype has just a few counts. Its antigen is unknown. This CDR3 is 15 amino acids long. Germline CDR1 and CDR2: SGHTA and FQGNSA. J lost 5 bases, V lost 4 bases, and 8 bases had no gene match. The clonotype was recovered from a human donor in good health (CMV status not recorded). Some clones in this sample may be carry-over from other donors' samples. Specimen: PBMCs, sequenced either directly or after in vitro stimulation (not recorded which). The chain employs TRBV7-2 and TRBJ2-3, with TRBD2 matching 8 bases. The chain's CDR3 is CASSSPGGAEDTQYF. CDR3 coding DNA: TGTGCCAGCAGCTCACCCGGGGGGGCGGAAGATACGCAGTATTTT. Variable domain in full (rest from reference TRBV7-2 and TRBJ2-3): GAGVSQSPSNKVTEKGKDVELRCDPISGHTALYWYRQSLGQGLEFLIYFQGNSAPDKSGLPSDRFSAERTGGSVSTLTIQRTQQEDSAVYLCASSSPGGAEDTQYFGPGTRLTVL.